One sample yielded the 15 T cell receptor beta chains listed below, sequenced in a study of blood T cell repertoires in COVID-19. Only in-frame clones appear in the TCRdb table, and some are missing; sequencing was by immunoSEQ multiplex PCR. The sample consists of more than 90,000 clones, around 87% of them appearing once. Sequencing was performed on peripheral blood. Receptors originate from a woman aged 25 to 45 with acute or convalescent COVID-19.

The chain uses TRBV5-1 and TRBJ1-4; possibly TRBD1 for D (5 bases). V was pared by 1 base and J by 7 bases, with 14 bases between. The V gene's germline CDR1 is SGHRS and CDR2 YFSETQ. CDR3 length equals 15 residues. In DNA, the CDR3 is TGCGCCAGCAGCTTGCAGATAGGGGATGGTGAAAAACTGTTTTTT. It is translated as CASSLQIGDGEKLFF.

V is TRBV2 and J is TRBJ1-4; 8 bases are shared with TRBD1. CDR1 is SNHLY, CDR2 FYNNEI, per germline. The CDR3 sequence is 14 residues long. J was trimmed by 6 bases and V by 3 bases; bases with no gene match: 3. The CDR3, as DNA: TGTGCCAGCAGTGACAGGGGGCAAGATGAAAAACTGTTTTTT. Translation: CASSDRGQDEKLFF.

V and J are TRBV12-5 and TRBJ1-2; TRBD1 aligns across 7 bases. CDR1 is LGHNT and CDR2 is FRNRAP in the germline V gene. Trimming at V came to 2 bases and at J to 7 bases, leaving 4 bases not matched to a gene. CDR3 length: 13 residues. The CDR3 nucleotides are TGTGCTAGTGGTTTGACAGGGGCAGGTGGCTACACCTTC. Protein product: CASGLTGAGGYTF. The full variable domain, completed using reference TRBV12-5 and TRBJ1-2, is DARVTQTPRHKVTEMGQEVTMRCQPILGHNTVFWYRQTMMQGLELLAYFRNRAPLDDSGMPKDRFSAEMPDATLATLKIQPSEPRDSAVYFCASGLTGAGGYTFGSGTRLTVV.

V gene TRBV3-1 (or the pseudogene TRBV3-2) combines with J gene TRBJ2-7; 13 bases agree with TRBD2. This CDR3 comprises 13 residues. Trimming cost V 2 bases and J 12 bases; bases outside gene matches: 4. Germline V CDR1 and CDR2: LGHDT, YNNKEL (reference sequence). CDR3: CASSQTSGGAMYF. The CDR3 nucleotides are TGTGCCAGCAGCCAAACTAGCGGGGGGGCCATGTACTTC.

This clone came up many times. An end of the junction does not agree with germline; a read error may underlie this. DNA for the CDR3: TGTGCCAGCTCACCACCGGGCACCTACTATGAGCAGTTCTTC. Encoded protein: CASSPPGTYYEQFF. The chain employs TRBV18 and TRBJ2-1; D is undetermined. The CDR3 is made up of 14 amino acids. CDR1 is KGHSH and CDR2 is LQKENI in the germline V gene.

V is TRBV28 and J is TRBJ2-5, with 7 bases lining up with TRBD1. V gave up 7 bases and J gave up 5 bases; unmatched junction bases: 7. Germline V lookup: CDR1 MDHEN, CDR2 SYDVKM. The CDR3 is 13 amino acids. The CDR3 bases are TGTGCCAGCACCGAACCCAGGGGGGAGACCCAGTACTTC. It is translated as CASTEPRGETQYF.

This chain links TRBV21-1 with TRBJ2-7; the DNA was not used to check the table's D call, TRBD1. TRBV21-1 is marked as a pseudogene. CDR3 length: 15 residues. CDR3 amino acids: CASNTLGPSSYEQYF. The DNA for the CDR3 is TGTGCCAGCAACACCCTGGGGCCGTCTTCCTACGAGCAGTACTTC.

The chain employs TRBV4-1 and TRBJ1-2; weak D call: TRBD1 (6 bases). The germline V gene has CDR1 MGHRA and CDR2 YSYEKL. Trimming left V 4 bases short and J 4 bases short, with 22 bases between. The CDR3 runs to 17 residues. In DNA, the CDR3 is TGCGCCAGCAGCCCCCGTGAGGGGGGGGATCTAACCTATGGCTACACCTTC. Amino acid sequence: CASSPREGGDLTYGYTF.

The chain is built from TRBV2 and TRBJ2-3; 7 nucleotides align to TRBD2. CDR1 SNHLY and CDR2 FYNNEI come from the germline V gene. The ends lost 7 bases at V and 4 bases at J; junction bases unmatched: 5. The CDR3 sequence is 13 residues long. The CDR3 nucleotides read TGTGCCAGCACGGATCTAGCGGCAGATACGCAGTATTTT. Its protein is CASTDLAADTQYF.

The chain employs TRBV5-1 and TRBJ1-1; perhaps TRBD1 as D (6 bases). This CDR3 has 13 amino acids. Trimming left V 5 bases short and J 1 base short, with 9 bases between. Germline CDR1 reads SGHRS; CDR2 reads YFSETQ. The CDR3 is CASRGTSNTEAFF. Here the CDR3 DNA reads TGCGCCAGCAGAGGGACATCGAACACTGAAGCTTTCTTT. Looking up the rest from reference TRBV5-1 and TRBJ1-1 gives the full variable domain: KAGVTQTPRYLIKTRGQQVTLSCSPISGHRSVSWYQQTPGQGLQFLFEYFSETQRNKGNFPGRFSGRQFSNSRSEMNVSTLELGDSALYLCASRGTSNTEAFFGQGTRLTVV.

The J gene is TRBJ2-1, the V gene TRBV20-1; D unresolved. CDR1 DFQATT and CDR2 SNEGSKA come from the germline V gene (reference sequence). This CDR3 is built from 14 residues. Trimming took off 3 bases at V and 4 bases at J, with 13 bases between the two ends. CDR3: CSASPLKLYNEQFF. CDR3 sequence (DNA): TGCAGTGCTAGTCCTTTAAAACTTTACAATGAGCAGTTCTTC.

The CDR3 DNA reads TGTGCCAGCAGCTCCCCCCAGGGTGAGAACACTGAAGCTTTCTTT. Translation gives CASSSPQGENTEAFF. This chain connects TRBV5-4 to TRBJ1-1, with TRBD1 as a possible D gene (5 bases). V was clipped by 3 bases and J by 1 base, with 13 bases between them. CDR3 length: 15 residues. Looked up from germline, CDR1 is SGHNT and CDR2 is YYREEE (reference sequence).

This chain uses TRBV28 with TRBJ1-5; 7 nucleotides match TRBD1. The CDR3 spans 16 residues. CDR1 is MDHEN, CDR2 SYDVKM, per germline. V shed 2 bases and J 6 bases; nucleotides not matched to a gene: 10. The CDR3 sequence: CASSLGDSGGSQPQHF. DNA of the CDR3: TGTGCCAGCAGTTTAGGGGACTCAGGGGGTAGTCAGCCCCAGCATTTT.

The chain links TRBV5-6 to TRBJ1-5; 10 positions agree with TRBD1. The V gene end was trimmed by 1 base and the J gene end by 6 bases; junction bases not matched to a gene: 10. Germline lookup yields CDR1 SGHDT and CDR2 YYEEEE. The CDR3 totals 17 residues. The CDR3 DNA reads TGTGCCAGCAGCTTGCGACAGGGGGCTCTCGGAGGTCAGCCCCAGCATTTT. Encoded protein: CASSLRQGALGGQPQHF.

The CDR3 loop is CASSFQEGQPQHF. For the CDR3, the DNA is TGTGCCAGCAGCTTCCAGGAAGGTCAGCCCCAGCATTTT. This chain joins TRBV7-9 and TRBJ1-5; D gene uncertain. This CDR3 spans 13 amino acids. Germline V gene sequence: CDR1 SEHNR, CDR2 FQNEAQ (reference sequence). The germline V and J ends were trimmed by 3 bases and 6 bases, with 9 bases remaining between them.